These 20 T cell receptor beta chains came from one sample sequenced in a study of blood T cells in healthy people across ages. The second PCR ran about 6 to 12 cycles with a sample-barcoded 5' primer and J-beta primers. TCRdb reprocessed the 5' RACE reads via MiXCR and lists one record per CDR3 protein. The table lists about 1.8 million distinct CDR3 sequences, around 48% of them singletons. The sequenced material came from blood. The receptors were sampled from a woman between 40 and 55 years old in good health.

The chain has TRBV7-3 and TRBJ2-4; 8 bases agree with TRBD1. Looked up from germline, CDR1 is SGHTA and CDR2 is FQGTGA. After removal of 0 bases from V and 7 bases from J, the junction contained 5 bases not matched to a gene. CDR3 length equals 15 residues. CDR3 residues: CASSLTSDRVNIQYF. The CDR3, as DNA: TGTGCCAGCAGCTTAACCTCGGACAGGGTTAACATTCAGTACTTC. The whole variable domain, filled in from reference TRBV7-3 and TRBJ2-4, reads GAGVSQTPSNKVTEKGKYVELRCDPISGHTALYWYRQSLGQGPEFLIYFQGTGAADDSGLPNDRFFAVRPEGSVSTLKIQRTERGDSAVYLCASSLTSDRVNIQYFGAGTRLSVL.

The CDR3 region has the DNA TGTGCCAGCGTGGGACAGGGGGCTACTGAAGCTTTCTTT. Translated, it gives CASVGQGATEAFF. The chain couples TRBV9 to TRBJ1-1; 12 nucleotides match TRBD1. Germline V lookup: CDR1 SGDLS, CDR2 YYNGEE. The CDR3 is 13 residues long. Losses at the gene ends were 7 bases for V and 5 bases for J; bases not matched to a gene: 3.

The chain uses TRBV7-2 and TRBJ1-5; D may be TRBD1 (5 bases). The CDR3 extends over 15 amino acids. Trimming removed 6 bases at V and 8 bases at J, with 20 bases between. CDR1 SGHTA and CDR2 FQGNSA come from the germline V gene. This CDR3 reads CASSQRAPMGEPQHF. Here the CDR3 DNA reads TGTGCCAGCAGTCAAAGGGCGCCCATGGGGGAGCCCCAGCATTTT.

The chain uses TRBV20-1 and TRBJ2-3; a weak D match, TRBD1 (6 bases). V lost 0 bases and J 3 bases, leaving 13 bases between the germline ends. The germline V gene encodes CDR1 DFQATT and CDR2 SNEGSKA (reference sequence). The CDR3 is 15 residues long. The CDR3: CSARETGFRTDTQYF. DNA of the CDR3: TGCAGTGCTAGAGAAACAGGGTTTCGGACAGATACGCAGTATTTT.

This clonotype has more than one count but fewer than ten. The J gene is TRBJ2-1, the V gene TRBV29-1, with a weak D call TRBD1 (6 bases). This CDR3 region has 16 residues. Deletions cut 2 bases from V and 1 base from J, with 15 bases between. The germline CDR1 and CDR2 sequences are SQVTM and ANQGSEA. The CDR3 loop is CSVETPQGPSYNEQFF. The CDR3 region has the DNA TGCAGCGTTGAAACCCCCCAGGGGCCATCCTACAATGAGCAGTTCTTC.

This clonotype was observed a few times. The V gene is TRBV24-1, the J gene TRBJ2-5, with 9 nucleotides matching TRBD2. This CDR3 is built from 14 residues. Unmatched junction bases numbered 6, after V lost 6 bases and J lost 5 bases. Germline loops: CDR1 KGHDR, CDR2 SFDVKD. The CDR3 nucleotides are TGTGCCACCAGTCGCGGGGGGGCCTCGGAGACCCAGTACTTC. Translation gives CATSRGGASETQYF.

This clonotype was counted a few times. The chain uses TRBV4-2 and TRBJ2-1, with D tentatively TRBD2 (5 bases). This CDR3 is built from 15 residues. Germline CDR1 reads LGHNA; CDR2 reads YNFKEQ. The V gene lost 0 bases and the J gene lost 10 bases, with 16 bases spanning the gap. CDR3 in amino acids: CASSQDSAVIVEQFF. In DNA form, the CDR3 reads TGTGCCAGCAGCCAAGATAGCGCAGTAATCGTCGAGCAGTTCTTC.

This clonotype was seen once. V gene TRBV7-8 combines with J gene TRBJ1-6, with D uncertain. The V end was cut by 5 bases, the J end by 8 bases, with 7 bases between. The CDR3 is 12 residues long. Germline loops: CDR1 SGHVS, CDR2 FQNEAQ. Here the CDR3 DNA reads TGTGCCAGCAGCCCCTCCGATTCACCCCTCCACTTT. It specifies CASSPSDSPLHF. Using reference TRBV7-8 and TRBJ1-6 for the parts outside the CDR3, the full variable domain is GAGVSQSPRYKVAKRGQDVALRCDPISGHVSLFWYQQALGQGPEFLTYFQNEAQLDKSGLPSDRFFAERPEGSVSTLKIQRTQQEDSAVYLCASSPSDSPLHFGNGTRLTVT.

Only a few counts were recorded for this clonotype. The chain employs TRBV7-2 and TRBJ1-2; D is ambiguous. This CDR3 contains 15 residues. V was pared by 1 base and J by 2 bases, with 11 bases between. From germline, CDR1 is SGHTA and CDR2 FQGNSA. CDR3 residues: CASSLDLDANYGYTF. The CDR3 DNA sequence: TGTGCCAGCAGCTTAGATCTCGATGCCAACTATGGCTACACCTTC.

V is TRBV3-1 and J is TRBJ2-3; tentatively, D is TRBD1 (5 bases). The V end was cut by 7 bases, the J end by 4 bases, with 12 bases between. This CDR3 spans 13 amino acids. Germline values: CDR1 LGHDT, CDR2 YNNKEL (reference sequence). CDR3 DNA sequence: TGTGCCAGCACGGCCAGGGTGGCAGATACGCAGTATTTT. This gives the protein CASTARVADTQYF.

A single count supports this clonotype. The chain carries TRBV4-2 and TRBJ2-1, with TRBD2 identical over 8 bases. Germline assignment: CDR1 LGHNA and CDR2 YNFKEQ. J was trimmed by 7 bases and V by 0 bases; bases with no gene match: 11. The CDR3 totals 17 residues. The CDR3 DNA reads TGTGCCAGCAGCCAAGATGCCACTGGACGGGGGGGAAATGAGCAGTTCTTC. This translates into CASSQDATGRGGNEQFF.

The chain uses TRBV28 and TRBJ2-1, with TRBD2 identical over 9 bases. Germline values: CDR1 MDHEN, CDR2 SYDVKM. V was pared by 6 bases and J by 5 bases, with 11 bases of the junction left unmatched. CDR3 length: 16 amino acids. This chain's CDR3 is CASRSRGGAGDNEQFF. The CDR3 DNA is TGTGCCAGCAGGTCCCGCGGGGGGGCCGGTGACAATGAGCAGTTCTTC.

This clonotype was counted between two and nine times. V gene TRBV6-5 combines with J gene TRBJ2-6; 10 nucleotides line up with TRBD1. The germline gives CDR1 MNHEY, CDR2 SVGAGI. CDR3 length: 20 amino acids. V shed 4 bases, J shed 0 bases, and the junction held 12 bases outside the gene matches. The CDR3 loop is CASSSRGTGVYSSGANVLTF. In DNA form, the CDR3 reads TGTGCCAGCAGTTCACGGGGGACAGGGGTTTATTCCTCTGGGGCCAACGTCCTGACTTTC.

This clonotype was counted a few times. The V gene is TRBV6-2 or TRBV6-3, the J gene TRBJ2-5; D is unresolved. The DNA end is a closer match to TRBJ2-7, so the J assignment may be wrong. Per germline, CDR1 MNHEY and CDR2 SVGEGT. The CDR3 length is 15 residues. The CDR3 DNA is TGTGCCAGCAGTTACTCGACGGGCCCGCCCCACGAGCAGTACTTC. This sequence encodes CASSYSTGPPHEQYF.

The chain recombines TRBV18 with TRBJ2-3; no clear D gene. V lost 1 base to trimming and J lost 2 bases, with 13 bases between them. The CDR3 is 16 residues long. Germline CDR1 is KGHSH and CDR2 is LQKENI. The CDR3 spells CASSPLSGLYTDTQYF. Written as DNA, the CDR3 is TGTGCCAGCTCACCACTTTCCGGGCTATACACAGATACGCAGTATTTT.

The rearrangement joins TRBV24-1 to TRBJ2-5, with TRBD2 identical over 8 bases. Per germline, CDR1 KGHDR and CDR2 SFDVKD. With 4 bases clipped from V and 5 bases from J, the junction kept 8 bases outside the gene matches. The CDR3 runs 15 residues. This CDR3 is CATSDPTGTRETQYF. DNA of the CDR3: TGTGCCACCAGTGACCCGACCGGGACTAGGGAGACCCAGTACTTC.

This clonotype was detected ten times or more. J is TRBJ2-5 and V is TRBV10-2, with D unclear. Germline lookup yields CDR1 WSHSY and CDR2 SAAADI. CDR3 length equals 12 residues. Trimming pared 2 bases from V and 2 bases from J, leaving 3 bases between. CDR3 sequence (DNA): TGCGCCAGCAGTGAGAGACAAGAGACCCAGTACTTC. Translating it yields CASSERQETQYF.

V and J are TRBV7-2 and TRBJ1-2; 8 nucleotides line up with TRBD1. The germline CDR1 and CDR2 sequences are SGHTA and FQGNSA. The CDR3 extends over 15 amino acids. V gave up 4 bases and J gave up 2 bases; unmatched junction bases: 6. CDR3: CASSSGDRRNYGYTF. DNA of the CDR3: TGTGCCAGCAGCTCGGGGGACAGGAGAAACTATGGCTACACCTTC.

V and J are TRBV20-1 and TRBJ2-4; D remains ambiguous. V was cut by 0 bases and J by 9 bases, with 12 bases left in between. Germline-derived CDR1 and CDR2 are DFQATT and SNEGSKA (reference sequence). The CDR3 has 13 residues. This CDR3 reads CSARDDAHSIQYF. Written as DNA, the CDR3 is TGCAGTGCTAGAGATGACGCGCATAGCATTCAGTACTTC.

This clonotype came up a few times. The CDR3 DNA follows: TGTGCCAGCAGCCTAGAGGTGACGGGGGGCCCGAAAGAGACCCAGTACTTC. Its protein is CASSLEVTGGPKETQYF. The chain combines TRBV7-2 with TRBJ2-5, with D possibly matching TRBD2 (7 bases). V was shortened by 5 bases and J by 3 bases, with 22 bases between the two germline ends. The CDR3 contains 17 residues. Germline CDR1 is SGHTA and CDR2 is FQGNSA.